This TCR beta chain was sequenced during a study of identifying expanded T cells in peripheral blood. The study's findings and limits: Roughly 2-week clone count variance significantly increased as total template count grew. Technical replicates showed roughly 1.2 changed clones; around two weeks 15 to 20; four weeks 19.

Turning to this clone: Its antigen is not known.

Unmatched junction bases numbered 11, after V lost 3 bases and J lost 5 bases. Germline V CDR1 and CDR2: SGHNT, YYREEE (reference sequence). The CDR3 consists of 16 residues. Produced via immunoSEQ multiplex PCR; TCRdb's table is partial and in-frame only. The table shows approximately 91,000 clones, with approximately 90% occurring only once. During the collection period, no donor immune events like infections were recorded. This chain links TRBV5-4 with TRBJ2-7; 10 nucleotides line up with TRBD2. The clonotype comes from a person aged 18-69 years in good health. The sequencing input was blood. CDR3 loop: CASSSALAGDLDEQYF. The CDR3 DNA follows: TGTGCCAGCAGCTCCGCTCTAGCGGGAGATCTCGACGAGCAGTACTTC.